This TCR beta chain was obtained from a study of T cells in Graves' hyperthyroidism and ophthalmopathy. Study as a whole: Peripheral blood was acquired at first diagnosis, ahead of any therapy whatsoever.

Germline V gives CDR1 SNHLY, CDR2 FYNNEI. The CDR3 length is 14 residues. After removal of 6 bases from V and 1 base from J, the junction contained 1 base not matched to a gene. This clonotype showed up many times. Amplified TCR beta CDR3 regions derived from RNA transcripts. First-round RT-PCR of the TCR CDR3 relied on the HTBI primer set. One entry per CDR3 protein, called by TCRdb with MiXCR from the multiplex PCR reads. The table lists 600,000 to 850,000 distinct CDR3 sequences, around 20% of them singletons. Hyperthyroidism in the patients, aged 18 to 65, was newly diagnosed and under 2 months in duration.

The receptor comes from a woman in her fifties or sixties with Graves' hyperthyroidism that later progressed to Graves' ophthalmopathy. The chain carries TRBV2 and TRBJ2-5, with 11 bases lining up with TRBD2. Sequenced input: blood. In DNA, the CDR3 is TGTGCCAGCAGGACTAGCGGGGCCCAAGAGACCCAGTACTTC. This sequence encodes CASRTSGAQETQYF.